This is a list of T cell receptor beta chains from one sample in a study of beta chain features in type 1 diabetes. Clones were sequenced by immunoSEQ multiplex PCR, and TCRdb holds only the in-frame ones, with some missing. In the table there are 150,000 to 160,000 clones, approximately 10% of which are singletons. The sequenced sample was central memory CD4+ T cells from blood. The source of these receptors is a man between 18 and 29 years old in good health. Each CDR3 is given with its conserved first and last residue. The D gene is left open where the match is weak. Where a row states a size, it is once, few, many or the class of an expanded clone; other rows omit it.

j_call clone_size v_call d_call cdr3_aa cdr3_nt
TRBJ2-1 NA TRBV25-1 NA CASKPRSSYNEQFF TGTGCCAGCAAGCCCCGAAGCTCCTACAATGAGCAGTTCTTC
TRBJ2-5 few TRBV18 NA CASSPGVQETQYF TGTGCCAGCTCACCAGGGGTACAAGAGACCCAGTACTTC
TRBJ2-4 few TRBV7-2 NA CASSPGTLAKNIQYF TGTGCCAGCAGCCCTGGGACTTTAGCCAAAAACATTCAGTACTTC
TRBJ2-3 NA TRBV6-1 NA CASSEAGAADTQYF TGTGCCAGCAGTGAAGCGGGGGCGGCAGATACGCAGTATTTT
TRBJ2-1 NA TRBV5-1 NA CASSFAPGAENEQFF TGCGCCAGCAGCTTTGCCCCCGGGGCGGAGAATGAGCAGTTCTTC
TRBJ2-3 NA TRBV9 NA CASSVVLRDTQYF TGTGCCAGCAGCGTAGTTCTACGCGATACGCAGTATTTT
TRBJ2-1 few TRBV2 NA CASKAVSSYNEQFF TGTGCCAGCAAGGCCGTCAGCTCCTACAATGAGCAGTTCTTC
TRBJ1-6 NA TRBV9 NA CASSVWPPDNSPLHF TGTGCCAGCAGCGTGTGGCCCCCAGATAATTCACCCCTCCACTTT
TRBJ2-5 many TRBV18 NA CASSPSQETQYF TGTGCCAGCTCACCATCCCAAGAGACCCAGTACTTC
TRBJ2-1 NA TRBV28 NA CASSLIGGASYNEQFF TGTGCCAGCAGTTTAATTGGCGGGGCCTCCTACAATGAGCAGTTCTTC
TRBJ2-5 few TRBV6-1 NA CASSAQGVGYQETQYF TGTGCCAGCAGTGCCCAGGGAGTCGGGTACCAAGAGACCCAGTACTTC
TRBJ2-7 NA TRBV4-2 TRBD2 CASSQARTSGGASTYEQYF TGTGCCAGCAGCCAAGCGAGGACTAGCGGGGGGGCCTCGACCTACGAGCAGTACTTC
TRBJ1-5 NA TRBV7-2 NA CASSLNYGQNQPQHF TGTGCCAGCAGCTTAAACTACGGACAGAATCAGCCCCAGCATTTT
TRBJ1-2 NA TRBV7-2 NA CASSLERVVGGTNYGYTF TGTGCCAGCAGCTTAGAGAGGGTGGTCGGGGGGACCAACTATGGCTACACCTTC
TRBJ1-2 few TRBV2 NA CASSGTGYYGYTF TGTGCCAGCAGTGGAACAGGGTATTATGGCTACACCTTC
TRBJ2-5 NA TRBV25-1 NA CASTDSIGERETQYF TGTGCCAGCACCGACTCAATCGGGGAGCGGGAGACCCAGTACTTC
TRBJ2-2 few TRBV7-2 NA CASSLGPTGELFF TGTGCCAGCAGCTTGGGTCCCACCGGGGAGCTGTTTTTT
TRBJ2-1 NA TRBV2 TRBD2 CASREREGRNNEQFF TGTGCCAGCAGGGAGCGGGAGGGCCGGAACAATGAGCAGTTCTTC
TRBJ2-6 few TRBV2 TRBD1 CASLRDRVSGANVLTF TGTGCCAGCCTCCGGGACAGGGTATCTGGGGCCAACGTCCTGACTTTC
TRBJ2-5 many TRBV30 NA CASGPGKETQYF TGTGCCTCCGGGCCGGGGAAAGAGACCCAGTACTTC